The 17 T cell receptor beta chains in this list originate from one sample, sequenced in a study of blood T cell repertoires in COVID-19. The method was immunoSEQ multiplex PCR; TCRdb's version includes in-frame clones alone and lacks a portion of them. The sample has around 200,000 clones, around 85% seen once. The specimen sequenced was peripheral blood. These TCRs come from a man aged 25-45 years with acute or convalescent COVID-19.

The rearrangement joins TRBV28 to TRBJ2-7; 11 bases are a match to TRBD1. Unmatched junction bases numbered 7, after V lost 6 bases and J lost 6 bases. The germline V gene encodes CDR1 MDHEN and CDR2 SYDVKM. The CDR3 is 14 amino acids. The CDR3 region has the DNA TGTGCCAGCAGCGACCGGGACAGGGGGTTCGAGCAGTACTTC. Translation gives CASSDRDRGFEQYF.

The V gene is TRBV12-5, the J gene TRBJ1-5, with D uncertain. The CDR3 is made up of 12 amino acids. V was trimmed by 5 bases and J by 9 bases, leaving 11 bases between them. From germline, CDR1 is LGHNT and CDR2 FRNRAP. In DNA, the CDR3 is TGTGCTAGTGGTATGGAGAGGTGGCCCCAGCATTTT. Protein: CASGMERWPQHF.

The chain combines TRBV5-5 with TRBJ2-7; 7 bases map to TRBD1. V shed 7 bases, J shed 3 bases, and the junction held 13 bases outside the gene matches. The length of the CDR3 is 15 residues. The germline V gene encodes CDR1 SGHKS and CDR2 YYEKEE (reference sequence). This CDR3 is CASARNGQANYEQYF. CDR3 sequence (DNA): TGTGCCAGCGCAAGAAACGGACAGGCGAACTACGAGCAGTACTTC.

This clone came up once. The chain uses TRBV30 and TRBJ1-1; D not certain. V was clipped by 3 bases and J by 1 base, with 9 bases between them. The CDR3 is made up of 13 amino acids. Germline V gives CDR1 GTSNPN, CDR2 SVGIG (reference sequence). The CDR3 loop is CAWSSIANTEAFF. In DNA form, the CDR3 reads TGTGCCTGGAGCAGTATTGCGAACACTGAAGCTTTCTTT. Full variable domain (missing parts from reference TRBV30 and TRBJ1-1): SQTIHQWPATLVQPVGSPLSLECTVEGTSNPNLYWYRQAAGRGLQLLFYSVGIGQISSEVPQNLSASRPQDRQFILSSKKLLLSDSGFYLCAWSSIANTEAFFGQGTRLTVV.

The chain recombines TRBV2 with TRBJ1-4, with D perhaps TRBD1 (5 bases). CDR1 is SNHLY and CDR2 is FYNNEI in the germline V gene. The germline V and J ends were trimmed by 4 bases and 3 bases, with 24 bases remaining between them. CDR3 length equals 19 residues. In DNA form, the CDR3 reads TGTGCCAGCAGTGCCTTCTCACCGACATCTTCGGGGGCTAATGAAAAACTGTTTTTT. This codes for CASSAFSPTSSGANEKLFF.

The genes are TRBV5-1 and TRBJ2-5; D is unresolved. The V gene lost 4 bases and the J gene lost 1 base, with 17 bases spanning the gap. The CDR3 is 16 amino acids. CDR1 is SGHRS and CDR2 is YFSETQ in the germline V gene. CDR3: CASSKATPGFQETQYF. In nucleotides, the CDR3 is TGCGCCAGCAGCAAAGCGACTCCGGGTTTCCAAGAGACCCAGTACTTC.

This rearrangement joins TRBV6-5 to TRBJ1-3, with 8 positions matching TRBD1. The germline CDR1 and CDR2 sequences are MNHEY and SVGAGI. The CDR3 covers 13 residues. The V gene end was trimmed by 6 bases and the J gene end by 4 bases; junction bases not matched to a gene: 2. The CDR3 sequence: CASRSGGGNTIYF. DNA for the CDR3: TGTGCCAGCAGGTCAGGGGGCGGAAACACCATATATTTT.

J is TRBJ1-2 and V is TRBV10-2; D may be TRBD1 (5 bases). CDR3 size: 13 residues. CDR1 WSHSY and CDR2 SAAADI come from the germline V gene. V was trimmed by 6 bases and J by 3 bases, leaving 11 bases between them. CDR3 DNA: TGCGCCAGCAGCGGGGGAACCCACTATGGCTACACCTTC. Its translation: CASSGGTHYGYTF.

The V call is TRBV5-1, the J call TRBJ1-1; 9 positions match TRBD1. The length of the CDR3 is 18 residues. The ends lost 5 bases at V and 3 bases at J; junction bases unmatched: 17. Germline CDR1 reads SGHRS; CDR2 reads YFSETQ. CDR3 in amino acids: CASRLQAGTGYKDTEAFF. Here the CDR3 DNA reads TGCGCCAGCAGACTCCAAGCGGGGACAGGGTATAAGGACACTGAAGCTTTCTTT.

The CDR3 nucleotides are TGTGCCAGCAGCGTAGCCCACTCCTACGAGCAGTACTTC. Protein: CASSVAHSYEQYF. This chain joins TRBV9 and TRBJ2-7; D remains ambiguous. Germline V gives CDR1 SGDLS, CDR2 YYNGEE. V was clipped by 0 bases and J by 0 bases, with 4 bases between them. The CDR3 has 13 amino acids.

The chain has TRBV6-8 and TRBJ2-7; possibly TRBD1 for D (5 bases). V was shortened by 8 bases and J by 7 bases, with 15 bases between the two germline ends. Germline CDR1 is MNHGY and CDR2 is SAAAGT. The CDR3 has 12 residues. CDR3 residues: CASQLRGDEQYF. DNA for the CDR3: TGTGCCAGCCAACTAAGGGGCGATGAGCAGTACTTC.

J is TRBJ2-1 and V is TRBV30; no clear D gene. The V gene's germline CDR1 is GTSNPN and CDR2 SVGIG (reference sequence). The V gene lost 0 bases and the J gene lost 10 bases, with 7 bases spanning the gap. The CDR3 is made up of 11 amino acids. In DNA form, the CDR3 reads TGTGCCTGGAGTGTACGGCGGGAGCAGTTCTTC. Translated, it gives CAWSVRREQFF.

V usage is TRBV28 and J usage is TRBJ2-1; no firm D call. Trimming left V 3 bases short and J 0 bases short, with 15 bases between. Germline CDR1 reads MDHEN; CDR2 reads SYDVKM. CDR3 length: 17 amino acids. CDR3 coding DNA: TGTGCCAGCAGTTTTTTCGTGGGTTGGAGCTCCTACAATGAGCAGTTCTTC. Translated, it gives CASSFFVGWSSYNEQFF.

The chain carries TRBV7-9 and TRBJ2-7; 7 bases line up with TRBD1. The J segment lost 5 bases and the V segment lost 7 bases, leaving 11 bases of the junction unmatched. This CDR3 has 14 residues. Germline V gene lookup returns CDR1 SEHNR and CDR2 FQNEAQ (reference sequence). The CDR3 spells CASTVTGERDEQYF. The CDR3 DNA is TGTGCCAGCACCGTTACAGGGGAAAGAGACGAGCAGTACTTC.

The chain recombines TRBV4-1 with TRBJ1-2; D remains ambiguous. The V end was cut by 2 bases, the J end by 1 base, with 8 bases between. CDR3 size: 14 residues. In germline, CDR1 is MGHRA, CDR2 YSYEKL. The CDR3: CASSQKEVNYGYTF. The CDR3 DNA follows: TGCGCCAGCAGCCAAAAGGAGGTTAACTATGGCTACACCTTC.

The J gene is TRBJ2-3, the V gene TRBV11-2; tentatively, D is TRBD2 (6 bases). This CDR3 has 16 amino acids. Trimming stripped 4 bases from V and 1 base from J, with 15 bases between. Germline V gene sequence: CDR1 SGHAT, CDR2 FQNNGV. CDR3 sequence reads: CASSSHAGGGTDTQYF. The DNA for the CDR3 is TGTGCCAGCAGCTCCCATGCCGGGGGAGGCACAGATACGCAGTATTTT.

The chain couples TRBV6-5 to TRBJ2-1; 7 bases are a match to TRBD1. V gave up 6 bases and J gave up 7 bases; unmatched junction bases: 6. The CDR3 sequence is 13 residues long. CDR1 and CDR2 (germline): MNHEY, SVGAGI. CDR3 amino acids: CASRFRQGNEQFF. In DNA, the CDR3 is TGTGCCAGCAGGTTTAGACAGGGAAATGAGCAGTTCTTC.